These 21 T cell receptor beta chains originate from one sample sequenced in a study of OX40 agonist ivuxolimab in advanced cancers. Method: immunoSEQ multiplex PCR; TCRdb's copy keeps in-frame clones and lacks some. The sample yields under 50,000 clones, nearly 80% seen once. The specimen was CD4+ or CD8+ T cells sorted from blood, collected in a trial of the OX40 agonist ivuxolimab. These receptor sequences come from an adult with an advanced solid tumor such as melanoma, head and neck, liver or kidney cancer.

This clone was picked up one time. The rearrangement links TRBV25-1 to TRBJ2-5, with 7 bases lining up with TRBD1. With V trimmed by 3 bases and J by 1 base, 5 bases remained unmatched. This CDR3 has 15 amino acids. The V gene's germline CDR1 is MGHDK and CDR2 SYGVNS. CDR3 nucleotides: TGTGCCAGCAGTGACCTTAGGACAGGCCAAGAGACCCAGTACTTC. Amino acids: CASSDLRTGQETQYF.

This rearrangement joins TRBV29-1 to TRBJ1-1; TRBD1 is a possible D gene (5 bases). This CDR3 contains 15 residues. The germline V and J ends were trimmed by 7 bases and 0 bases, with 18 bases remaining between them. Looked up from germline, CDR1 is SQVTM and CDR2 is ANQGSEA. The CDR3 region is CSAGAGWGMNTEAFF. DNA for the CDR3: TGCAGCGCGGGTGCAGGGTGGGGAATGAACACTGAAGCTTTCTTT.

The chain is built from TRBV18 and TRBJ2-7; tentatively, D is TRBD1 or TRBD2 (6 bases each). The CDR3 sequence is 14 residues long. Germline V gene lookup returns CDR1 KGHSH and CDR2 LQKENI. V lost 3 bases and J 5 bases, leaving 14 bases between the germline ends. The CDR3 nucleotides are TGTGCCAGCTCACCGGTCGCGGGACAACACGAGCAGTACTTC. Protein sequence: CASSPVAGQHEQYF.

The chain is built from TRBV27 and TRBJ2-7; D not certain. V gave up 3 bases and J gave up 7 bases, with 16 bases separating them. CDR3 size: 14 residues. Germline CDR1 reads MNHEY; CDR2 reads SMNVEV (reference sequence). The CDR3, as DNA: TGTGCCAGCAGTTTTGGCCCGACCGCTCGGGAGCAGTACTTC. Translation: CASSFGPTAREQYF.

The chain joins TRBV7-9 to TRBJ1-5; no reliable D call. Trimming left V 6 bases short and J 3 bases short, with 6 bases between. The CDR3 length is 12 residues. Germline V gene lookup returns CDR1 SEHNR and CDR2 FQNEAQ (reference sequence). The CDR3 nucleotides are TGTGCCAGCAGTATGAACAATCAGCCCCAGCATTTT. Its translation is CASSMNNQPQHF.

This chain connects TRBV29-1 to TRBJ1-1; D is ambiguous. Between the trimmed V and J ends, which lost 4 bases and 11 bases, there was a span of 14 bases. The CDR3 spans 11 residues. In germline, CDR1 is SQVTM, CDR2 ANQGSEA. CDR3 loop: CSVVHGVGAFF. In DNA, the CDR3 is TGCAGCGTTGTTCACGGGGTGGGCGCTTTCTTT.

The sample holds one count of this clone. The rearrangement links TRBV18 to TRBJ2-5; D call uncertain. Looked up from germline, CDR1 is KGHSH and CDR2 is LQKENI. V was clipped by 4 bases and J by 3 bases, with 15 bases between them. This CDR3 region has 15 residues. The CDR3 region is CASSLNGGEEETQYF. DNA for the CDR3: TGTGCCAGCTCACTTAATGGTGGGGAAGAAGAGACCCAGTACTTC. Filled out from reference TRBV18 and TRBJ2-5, the complete variable domain reads NAGVMQNPRHLVRRRGQEARLRCSPMKGHSHVYWYRQLPEEGLKFMVYLQKENIIDESGMPKERFSAEFPKEGPSILRIQQVVRGDSAAYFCASSLNGGEEETQYFGPGTRLLVL.

The chain joins TRBV5-5 to TRBJ2-3; maybe TRBD2 (5 bases). This CDR3 spans 16 amino acids. The germline gives CDR1 SGHKS, CDR2 YYEKEE (reference sequence). Trimming removed 2 bases at V and 2 bases at J, with 15 bases between. CDR3 protein: CASSFGINLATDTQYF. As DNA, the CDR3 is TGTGCCAGCAGCTTTGGTATTAATCTAGCCACAGATACGCAGTATTTT.

The V call is TRBV10-3, the J call TRBJ1-5; D not certain. Germline V gives CDR1 ENHRY, CDR2 SYGVKD. V gave up 3 bases and J gave up 2 bases, with 8 bases separating them. The CDR3 extends over 14 amino acids. DNA for the CDR3: TGTGCCATCAGTGACACCTGGGGCAATCAGCCCCAGCATTTT. Protein: CAISDTWGNQPQHF.

V and J are TRBV6-5 and TRBJ2-3; 10 bases agree with TRBD2. The germline CDR1 and CDR2 sequences are MNHEY and SVGAGI. V trimming: 3 bases; J trimming: 9 bases; junction bases outside the gene matches: 9. The CDR3 spans 15 residues. CDR3 amino acids: CASSYGLAGVGTQYF. The CDR3 bases are TGTGCCAGCAGTTATGGGCTAGCGGGAGTGGGGACGCAGTATTTT.

The J gene is TRBJ2-3, the V gene TRBV4-3; the D is unclear. V was cut by 0 bases and J by 10 bases, with 14 bases left in between. CDR1 is LGHNA, CDR2 YSLEER, per germline. The CDR3 spans 14 residues. CDR3 sequence: CASSQDYPGRAQYF. CDR3 nucleotides: TGCGCCAGCAGCCAAGATTACCCGGGCCGCGCGCAGTATTTT.

CDR3 DNA: TGTGCCACCAGCAGCGAGTGGCAGGACTATGGCTACACCTTC. Its translation: CATSSEWQDYGYTF. J is TRBJ1-2 and V is TRBV15; D gene uncertain. The V and J ends lost 3 bases and 3 bases respectively, with 11 bases between them. Germline V lookup: CDR1 LNHNV, CDR2 YYDKDF (reference sequence). This CDR3 is built from 14 residues.

This clone was counted a few times. The chain is built from TRBV11-2 and TRBJ2-7; tentative D call: TRBD2 (6 bases). The V gene lost 5 bases and the J gene lost 7 bases, with 15 bases spanning the gap. CDR3 length equals 13 residues. Looked up from germline, CDR1 is SGHAT and CDR2 is FQNNGV. The CDR3 coding sequence is TGTGCCAGCAGCCCTGTTCGGGGAGGTGAGCAGTACTTC. It yields the protein CASSPVRGGEQYF.

The chain carries TRBV6-4 and TRBJ1-2, with D perhaps TRBD1 (5 bases). This CDR3 comprises 15 residues. With 6 bases removed from V and 5 bases from J, the gap between germline ends came to 19 bases. The V gene's germline CDR1 is MRHNA and CDR2 SNTAGT. The DNA of the CDR3 is TGTGCCAGCAGAATCACTCCCGGTGGGGGGTATGGCTACACCTTC. Protein: CASRITPGGGYGYTF.

The chain uses TRBV7-9 and TRBJ2-1; D gene ambiguous. Germline CDR1 SEHNR, CDR2 FQNEAQ (reference sequence). The CDR3 is 15 residues long. V was cut by 5 bases and J by 0 bases, with 11 bases left in between. CDR3 in amino acids: CASSPRRSSYNEQFF. The CDR3 DNA sequence: TGTGCCAGCAGCCCCCGCCGAAGCTCCTACAATGAGCAGTTCTTC.

This clone was observed once. This chain connects TRBV6-4 to TRBJ2-1; no reliable D call. V shed 2 bases and J shed 0 bases, with 8 bases lying between them. CDR1 is MRHNA, CDR2 SNTAGT, per germline. This CDR3 contains 15 residues. The CDR3 here is CASSDGISSYNEQFF. The CDR3 DNA is TGTGCCAGCAGTGACGGTATTAGCTCCTACAATGAGCAGTTCTTC.

The V call is TRBV6-5, the J call TRBJ2-2, with D unclear. Trimming shortened V by 2 bases and J by 6 bases, and 4 bases separated the two germline ends. Germline V gene sequence: CDR1 MNHEY, CDR2 SVGAGI. The CDR3 has 12 residues. Here the CDR3 DNA reads TGTGCCAGCAGTTACACGTCCGGGGAGCTGTTTTTT. Translating it yields CASSYTSGELFF.

In its sample, this clone was seen a few times. V gene TRBV2 combines with J gene TRBJ1-4; 11 bases map to TRBD1. Germline assignment: CDR1 SNHLY and CDR2 FYNNEI. The CDR3 has 18 amino acids. V dropped 6 bases and J dropped 3; count of bases not matched to a gene: 12. The CDR3, as DNA: TGTGCCAGCAGCCGGGACAGGGGGAACTTGGGCGCTAATGAAAAACTGTTTTTT. It codes for CASSRDRGNLGANEKLFF.

The chain is built from TRBV28 and TRBJ2-5, with D unresolved. V gave up 6 bases and J gave up 2 bases, with 16 bases separating them. The CDR3 loop spans 15 amino acids. Germline CDR1 is MDHEN and CDR2 is SYDVKM. Here the CDR3 DNA reads TGTGCCAGCAGCCCGTCGGGTTGGGCACAAGAGACCCAGTACTTC. Translated: CASSPSGWAQETQYF.

This chain connects TRBV7-2 to TRBJ1-2; no reliable D call. The CDR3 is 15 amino acids. V gave up 8 bases and J gave up 3 bases, with 19 bases separating them. Germline V CDR1 and CDR2: SGHTA, FQGNSA. CDR3 region: CASAERAGGYYGYTF. CDR3 coding DNA: TGTGCCAGCGCTGAACGGGCAGGTGGATACTATGGCTACACCTTC.

The CDR3 loop is CASSLGASTDTQYF. CDR3 coding DNA: TGCGCCAGCAGCTTGGGCGCATCTACAGATACGCAGTATTTT. The rearrangement links TRBV5-1 to TRBJ2-3, with no clear D. The CDR3 consists of 14 residues. Germline CDR1 reads SGHRS; CDR2 reads YFSETQ. Trimming took 0 bases from V and 3 from J, leaving 8 bases between them.